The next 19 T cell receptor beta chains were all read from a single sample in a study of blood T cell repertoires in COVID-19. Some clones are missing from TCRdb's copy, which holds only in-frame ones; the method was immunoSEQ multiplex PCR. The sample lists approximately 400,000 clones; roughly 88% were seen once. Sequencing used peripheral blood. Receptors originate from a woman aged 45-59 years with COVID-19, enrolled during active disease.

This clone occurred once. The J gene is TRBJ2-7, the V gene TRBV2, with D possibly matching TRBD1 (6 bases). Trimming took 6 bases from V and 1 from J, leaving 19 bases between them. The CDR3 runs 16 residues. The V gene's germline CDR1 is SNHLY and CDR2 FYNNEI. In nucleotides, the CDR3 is TGTGCCAGCAGAACCATAAGTGGACAGAAATCCTACGAGCAGTACTTC. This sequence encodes CASRTISGQKSYEQYF.

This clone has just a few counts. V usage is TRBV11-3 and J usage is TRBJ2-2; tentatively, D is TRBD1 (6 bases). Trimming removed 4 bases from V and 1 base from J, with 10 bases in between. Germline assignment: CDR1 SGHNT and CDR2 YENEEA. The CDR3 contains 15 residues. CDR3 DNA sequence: TGTGCCAGCAGCTCCACAGGGAGGAACACCGGGGAGCTGTTTTTT. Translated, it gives CASSSTGRNTGELFF.

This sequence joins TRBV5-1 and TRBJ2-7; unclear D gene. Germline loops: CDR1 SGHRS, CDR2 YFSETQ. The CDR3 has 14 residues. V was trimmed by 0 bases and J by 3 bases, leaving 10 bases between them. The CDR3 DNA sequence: TGCGCCAGCAGCTTGGCAGCAGGTATCTACGAGCAGTACTTC. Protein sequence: CASSLAAGIYEQYF.

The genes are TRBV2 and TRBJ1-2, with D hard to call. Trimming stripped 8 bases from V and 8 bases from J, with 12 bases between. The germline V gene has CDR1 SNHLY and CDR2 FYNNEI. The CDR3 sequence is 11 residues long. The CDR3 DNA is TGTGCCAGCTCCCGGTCAACGGGCTACACCTTC. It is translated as CASSRSTGYTF.

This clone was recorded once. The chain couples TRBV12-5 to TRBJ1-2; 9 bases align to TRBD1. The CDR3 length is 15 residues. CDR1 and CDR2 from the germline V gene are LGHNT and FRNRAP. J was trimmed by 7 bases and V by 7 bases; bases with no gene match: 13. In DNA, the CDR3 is TGTGCTAGTGTCCGGGACAGGGTGGAAGTAAGTGGCTACACCTTC. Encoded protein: CASVRDRVEVSGYTF.

As DNA, the CDR3 is TGTGCCAGCACCAATCCGCCCCGGACTAGCGGGGGGGCCACCTACAATGAGCAGTTCTTC. Its protein is CASTNPPRTSGGATYNEQFF. J is TRBJ2-1 and V is TRBV12-1; TRBD2 was called by the table and not checked on the DNA. TRBV12-1 is annotated as a pseudogene. The CDR3 length is 20 residues.

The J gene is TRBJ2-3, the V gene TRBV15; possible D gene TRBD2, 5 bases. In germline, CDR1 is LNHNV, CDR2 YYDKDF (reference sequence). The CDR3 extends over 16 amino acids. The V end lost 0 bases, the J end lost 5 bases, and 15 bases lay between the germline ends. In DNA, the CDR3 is TGTGCCACCAGCAGAGATCAGCCGGGCCGGGGAGATACGCAGTATTTT. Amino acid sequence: CATSRDQPGRGDTQYF.

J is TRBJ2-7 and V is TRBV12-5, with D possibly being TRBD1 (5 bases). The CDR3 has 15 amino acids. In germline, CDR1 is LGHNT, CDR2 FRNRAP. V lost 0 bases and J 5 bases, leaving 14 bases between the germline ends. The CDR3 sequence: CASGLVKAGSHEQYF. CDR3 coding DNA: TGTGCTAGTGGTTTGGTAAAGGCAGGGTCACACGAGCAGTACTTC.

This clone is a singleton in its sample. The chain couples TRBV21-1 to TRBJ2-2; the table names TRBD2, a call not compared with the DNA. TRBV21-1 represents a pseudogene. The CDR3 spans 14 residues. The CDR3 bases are TGTGCCAGCAGCCCCCCCGCGAACACCGGGGAGCTGTTTTTT. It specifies CASSPPANTGELFF.

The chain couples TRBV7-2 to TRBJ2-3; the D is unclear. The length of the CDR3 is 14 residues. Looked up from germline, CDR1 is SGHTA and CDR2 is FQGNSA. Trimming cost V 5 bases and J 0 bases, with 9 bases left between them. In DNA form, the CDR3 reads TGTGCCAGCAGCGTGCAAGCTAGCACAGATACGCAGTATTTT. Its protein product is CASSVQASTDTQYF.

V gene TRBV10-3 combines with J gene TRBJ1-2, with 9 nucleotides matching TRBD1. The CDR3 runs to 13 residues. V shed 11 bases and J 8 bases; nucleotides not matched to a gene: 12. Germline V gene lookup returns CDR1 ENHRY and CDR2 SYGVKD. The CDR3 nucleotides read TGTGCCCACACAGGGGGCTTTAGCGGGGGCTACACCTTC. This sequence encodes CAHTGGFSGGYTF.

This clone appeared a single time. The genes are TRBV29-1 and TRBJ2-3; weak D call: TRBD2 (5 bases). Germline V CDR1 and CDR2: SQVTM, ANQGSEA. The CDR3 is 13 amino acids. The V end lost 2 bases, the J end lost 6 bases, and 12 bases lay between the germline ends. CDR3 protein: CSVEYSDGDTQYF. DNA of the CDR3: TGCAGCGTTGAATATAGCGACGGCGATACGCAGTATTTT.

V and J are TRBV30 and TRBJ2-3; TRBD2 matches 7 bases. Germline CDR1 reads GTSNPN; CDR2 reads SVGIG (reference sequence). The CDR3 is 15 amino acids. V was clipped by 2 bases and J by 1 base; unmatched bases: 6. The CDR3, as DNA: TGTGCCTGGAGTTATCTAGCGGATGGCACAGATACGCAGTATTTT. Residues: CAWSYLADGTDTQYF. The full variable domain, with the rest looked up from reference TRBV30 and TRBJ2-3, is SQTIHQWPATLVQPVGSPLSLECTVEGTSNPNLYWYRQAAGRGLQLLFYSVGIGQISSEVPQNLSASRPQDRQFILSSKKLLLSDSGFYLCAWSYLADGTDTQYFGPGTRLTVL.

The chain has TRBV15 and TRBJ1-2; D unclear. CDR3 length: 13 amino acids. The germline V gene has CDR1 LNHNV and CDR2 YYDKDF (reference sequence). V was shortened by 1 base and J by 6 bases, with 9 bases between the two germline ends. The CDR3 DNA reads TGTGCCACCAGCAGAGGCGGGTCCGATGGCTACACCTTC. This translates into CATSRGGSDGYTF. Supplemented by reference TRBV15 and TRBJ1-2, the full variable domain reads DAMVIQNPRYQVTQFGKPVTLSCSQTLNHNVMYWYQQKSSQAPKLLFHYYDKDFNNEADTPDNFQSRRPNTSFCFLDIRSPGLGDTAMYLCATSRGGSDGYTFGSGTRLTVV.

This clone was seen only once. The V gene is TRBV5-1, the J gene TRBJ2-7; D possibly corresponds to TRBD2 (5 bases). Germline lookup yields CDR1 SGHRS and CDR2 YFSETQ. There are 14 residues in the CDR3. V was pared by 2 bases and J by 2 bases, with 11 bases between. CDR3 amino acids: CASSFDGDTYEQYF. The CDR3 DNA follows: TGCGCCAGCAGCTTCGACGGGGATACCTACGAGCAGTACTTC.

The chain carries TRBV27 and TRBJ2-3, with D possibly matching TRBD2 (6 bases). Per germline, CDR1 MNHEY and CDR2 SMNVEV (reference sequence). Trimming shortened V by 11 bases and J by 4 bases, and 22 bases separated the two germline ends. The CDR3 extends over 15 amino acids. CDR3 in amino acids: CAARLGPYTADTQYF. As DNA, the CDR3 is TGTGCCGCACGACTAGGGCCCTACACGGCAGATACGCAGTATTTT.

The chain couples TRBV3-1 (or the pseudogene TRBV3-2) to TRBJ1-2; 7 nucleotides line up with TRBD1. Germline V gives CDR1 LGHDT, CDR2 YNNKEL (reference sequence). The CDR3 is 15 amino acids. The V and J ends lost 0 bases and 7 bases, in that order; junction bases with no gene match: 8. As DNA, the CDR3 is TGTGCCAGCAGCCAAGATGGAGGGGGCGGCCGTGGCTACACCTTC. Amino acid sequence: CASSQDGGGGRGYTF.

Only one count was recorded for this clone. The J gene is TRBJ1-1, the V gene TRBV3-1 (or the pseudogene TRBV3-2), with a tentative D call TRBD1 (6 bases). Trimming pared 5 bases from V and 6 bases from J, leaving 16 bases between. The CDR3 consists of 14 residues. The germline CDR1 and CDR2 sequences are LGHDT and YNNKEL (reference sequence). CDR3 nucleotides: TGTGCCAGCAGCTTTTTCAATGGGGGCCCTGAAGCTTTCTTT. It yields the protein CASSFFNGGPEAFF.

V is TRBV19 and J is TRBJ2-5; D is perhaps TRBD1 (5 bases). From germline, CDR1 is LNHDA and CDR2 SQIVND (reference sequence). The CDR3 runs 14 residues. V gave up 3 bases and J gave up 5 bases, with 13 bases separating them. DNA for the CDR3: TGTGCCAGTAGTATCGTTCAGGGATCGGAGACCCAGTACTTC. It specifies CASSIVQGSETQYF.